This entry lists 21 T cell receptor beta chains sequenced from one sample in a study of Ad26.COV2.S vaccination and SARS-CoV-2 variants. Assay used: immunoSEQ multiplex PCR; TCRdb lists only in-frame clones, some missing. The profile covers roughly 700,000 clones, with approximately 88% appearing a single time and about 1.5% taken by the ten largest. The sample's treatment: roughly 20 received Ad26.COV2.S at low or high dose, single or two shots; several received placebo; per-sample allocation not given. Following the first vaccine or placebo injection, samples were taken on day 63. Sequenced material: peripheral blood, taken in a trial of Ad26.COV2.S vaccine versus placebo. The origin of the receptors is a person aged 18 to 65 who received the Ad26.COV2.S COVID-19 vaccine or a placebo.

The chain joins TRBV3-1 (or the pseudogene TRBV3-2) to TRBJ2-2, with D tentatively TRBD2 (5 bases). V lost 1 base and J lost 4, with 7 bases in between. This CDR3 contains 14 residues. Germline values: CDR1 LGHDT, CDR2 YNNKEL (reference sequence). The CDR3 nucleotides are TGTGCCAGCAGCCAAGTGGAGGCCACCGGGGAGCTGTTTTTT. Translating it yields CASSQVEATGELFF.

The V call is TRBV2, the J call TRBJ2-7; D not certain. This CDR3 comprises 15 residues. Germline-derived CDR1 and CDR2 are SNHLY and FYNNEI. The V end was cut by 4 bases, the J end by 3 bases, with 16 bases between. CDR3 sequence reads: CASSGPPDLFYEQYF. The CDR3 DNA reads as TGTGCCAGCAGTGGACCCCCGGACCTCTTCTACGAGCAGTACTTC. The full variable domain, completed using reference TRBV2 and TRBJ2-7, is EPEVTQTPSHQVTQMGQEVILRCVPISNHLYFYWYRQILGQKVEFLVSFYNNEISEKSEIFDDQFSVERPDGSNFTLKIRSTKLEDSAMYFCASSGPPDLFYEQYFGPGTRLTVT.

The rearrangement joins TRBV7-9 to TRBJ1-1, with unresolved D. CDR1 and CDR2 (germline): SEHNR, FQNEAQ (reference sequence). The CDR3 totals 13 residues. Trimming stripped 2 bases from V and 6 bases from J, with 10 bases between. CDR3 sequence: CASSLPISPEAFF. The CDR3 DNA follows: TGTGCCAGCAGCTTACCCATCAGCCCTGAAGCTTTCTTT.

In nucleotides, the CDR3 is TGTGCCAGCAGCTTAGTTTCTAGCGGGGGGGCCTACGAGCAGTACTTC. It yields the protein CASSLVSSGGAYEQYF. This chain joins TRBV7-2 and TRBJ2-7; the match to TRBD2 covers 12 bases. This CDR3 comprises 16 residues. V lost 1 base and J lost 2; bases outside the gene matches: 3. Per germline, CDR1 SGHTA and CDR2 FQGNSA.

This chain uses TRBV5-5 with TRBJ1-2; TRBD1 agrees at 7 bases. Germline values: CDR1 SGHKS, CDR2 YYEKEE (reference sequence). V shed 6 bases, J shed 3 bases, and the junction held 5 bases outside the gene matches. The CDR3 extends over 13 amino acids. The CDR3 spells CASTPDRDYGYTF. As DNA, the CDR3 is TGTGCCAGCACCCCTGACAGGGACTATGGCTACACCTTC.

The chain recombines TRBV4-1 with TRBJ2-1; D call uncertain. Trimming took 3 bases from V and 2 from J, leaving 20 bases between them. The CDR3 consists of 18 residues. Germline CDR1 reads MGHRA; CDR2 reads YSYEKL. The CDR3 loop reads CASSHVALISGTYNEQFF. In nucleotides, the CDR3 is TGCGCCAGCAGCCACGTCGCTCTAATATCAGGTACCTACAATGAGCAGTTCTTC.

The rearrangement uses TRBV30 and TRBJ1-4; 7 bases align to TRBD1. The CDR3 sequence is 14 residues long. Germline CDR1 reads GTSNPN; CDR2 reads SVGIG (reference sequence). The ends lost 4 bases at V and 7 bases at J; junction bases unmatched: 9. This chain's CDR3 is CAWKVGRGVEKLFF. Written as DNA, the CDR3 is TGTGCCTGGAAGGTGGGCAGGGGGGTTGAAAAACTGTTTTTT.

CDR3: CATSDRDSNTDTQYF. The CDR3 DNA reads as TGTGCCACCAGTGACCGGGACTCCAACACAGATACGCAGTATTTT. The chain is built from TRBV24-1 and TRBJ2-3, with D possibly TRBD2 on 6 matching bases. The germline V gene has CDR1 KGHDR and CDR2 SFDVKD. Between the trimmed V and J ends, which lost 4 bases and 2 bases, there was a span of 12 bases. The CDR3 sequence is 15 residues long.

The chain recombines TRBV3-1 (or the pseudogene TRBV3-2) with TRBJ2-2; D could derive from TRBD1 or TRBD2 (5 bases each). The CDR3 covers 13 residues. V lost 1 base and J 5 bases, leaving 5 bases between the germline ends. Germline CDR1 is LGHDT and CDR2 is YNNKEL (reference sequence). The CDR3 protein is CASSQGGTGELFF. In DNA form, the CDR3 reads TGTGCCAGCAGCCAAGGGGGGACCGGGGAGCTGTTTTTT.

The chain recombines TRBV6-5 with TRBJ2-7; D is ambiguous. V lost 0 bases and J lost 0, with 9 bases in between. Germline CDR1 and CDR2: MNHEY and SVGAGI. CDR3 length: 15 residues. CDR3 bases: TGTGCCAGCAGTTACTCGACACCTAGCTCCTACGAGCAGTACTTC. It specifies CASSYSTPSSYEQYF.

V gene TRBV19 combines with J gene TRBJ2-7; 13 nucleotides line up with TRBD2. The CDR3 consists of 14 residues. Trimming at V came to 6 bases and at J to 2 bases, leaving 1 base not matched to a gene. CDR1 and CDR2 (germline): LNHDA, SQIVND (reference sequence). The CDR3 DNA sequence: TGTGCCAGTAGACTAGCGGGAGGGGCCTACGAGCAGTACTTC. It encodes CASRLAGGAYEQYF.

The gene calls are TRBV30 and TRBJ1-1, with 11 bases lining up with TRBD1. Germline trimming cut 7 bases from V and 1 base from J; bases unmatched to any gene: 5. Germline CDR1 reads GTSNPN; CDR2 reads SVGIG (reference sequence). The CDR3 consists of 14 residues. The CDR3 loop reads CASRTGGQNTEAFF. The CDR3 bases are TGTGCCTCCAGGACAGGGGGCCAGAACACTGAAGCTTTCTTT.

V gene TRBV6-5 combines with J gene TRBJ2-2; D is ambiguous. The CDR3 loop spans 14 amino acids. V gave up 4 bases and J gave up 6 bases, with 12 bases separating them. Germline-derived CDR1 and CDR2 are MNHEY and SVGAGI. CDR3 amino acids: CASSSTYRPGELFF. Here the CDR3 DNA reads TGTGCCAGCAGTTCGACTTACCGGCCCGGGGAGCTGTTTTTT.

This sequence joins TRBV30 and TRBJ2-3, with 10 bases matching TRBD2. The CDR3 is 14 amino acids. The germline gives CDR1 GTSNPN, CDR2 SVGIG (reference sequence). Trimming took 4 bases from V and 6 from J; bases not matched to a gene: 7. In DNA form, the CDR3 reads TGTGCCTGGAACGATCTAGCGGGAGCGGATACGCAGTATTTT. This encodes CAWNDLAGADTQYF.

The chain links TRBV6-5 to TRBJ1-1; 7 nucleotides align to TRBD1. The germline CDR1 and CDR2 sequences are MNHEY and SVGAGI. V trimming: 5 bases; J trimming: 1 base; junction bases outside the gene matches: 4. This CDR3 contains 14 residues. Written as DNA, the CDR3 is TGTGCCAGCAGTCAGACAGGGTGGAACACTGAAGCTTTCTTT. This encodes CASSQTGWNTEAFF.

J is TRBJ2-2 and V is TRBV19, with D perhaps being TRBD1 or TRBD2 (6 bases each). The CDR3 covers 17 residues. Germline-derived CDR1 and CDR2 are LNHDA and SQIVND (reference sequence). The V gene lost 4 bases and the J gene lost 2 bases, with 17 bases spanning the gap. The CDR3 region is CASSTIPGGPNTGELFF. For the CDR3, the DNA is TGTGCCAGTAGTACAATCCCCGGGGGCCCCAACACCGGGGAGCTGTTTTTT.

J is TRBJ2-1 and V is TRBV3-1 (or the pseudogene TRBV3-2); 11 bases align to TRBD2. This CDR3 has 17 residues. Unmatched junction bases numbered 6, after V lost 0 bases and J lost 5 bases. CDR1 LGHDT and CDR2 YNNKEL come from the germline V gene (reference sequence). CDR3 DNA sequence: TGTGCCAGCAGCCAAGATCGACTAGCGGGATTCCACAATGAGCAGTTCTTC. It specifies CASSQDRLAGFHNEQFF.

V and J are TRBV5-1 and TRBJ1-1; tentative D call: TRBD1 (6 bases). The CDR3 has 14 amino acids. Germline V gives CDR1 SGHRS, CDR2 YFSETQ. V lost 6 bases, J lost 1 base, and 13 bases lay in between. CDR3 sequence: CASIAGAENTEAFF. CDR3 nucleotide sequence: TGCGCCAGCATCGCAGGGGCGGAGAACACTGAAGCTTTCTTT.

As DNA, the CDR3 is TGTGCCAGTAGTATATCCGGGGCTCGGAGTGAGACCCAGTACTTC. Its translation: CASSISGARSETQYF. The V call is TRBV19, the J call TRBJ2-5; either TRBD1 or TRBD2 may supply D (5 bases each). Trimming took off 2 bases at V and 5 bases at J, with 15 bases between the two ends. Germline CDR1 LNHDA, CDR2 SQIVND (reference sequence). The CDR3 sequence is 15 residues long.

CDR3 in DNA: TGTGCCAGCAGCTACCAGGGCGTAAGCACTGAAGCTTTCTTT. It is translated as CASSYQGVSTEAFF. The chain links TRBV7-9 to TRBJ1-1; tentative D call: TRBD1 (5 bases). The CDR3 runs 14 residues. Germline CDR1 SEHNR, CDR2 FQNEAQ (reference sequence). V gave up 4 bases and J gave up 4 bases, with 13 bases separating them.

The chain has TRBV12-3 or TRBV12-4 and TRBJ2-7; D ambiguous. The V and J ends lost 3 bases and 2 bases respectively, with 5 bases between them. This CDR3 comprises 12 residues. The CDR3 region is CASSFIPYEQYF. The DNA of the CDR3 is TGTGCCAGCAGTTTCATTCCCTACGAGCAGTACTTC.